A single sample is the source of the 15 T cell receptor beta chains below, sequenced in a study of cytomegalovirus exposure and HLA in healthy donors. Profiled with immunoSEQ multiplex PCR; TCRdb holds only in-frame clones, not every one. Counted here are 150,000 to 200,000 clones, roughly 83% occurring once; the ten biggest clones make up 10% to 13%. Sequencing was performed on PBMCs. These receptors came from a man aged 25 to 45 in good health and CMV-seropositive.

The chain has TRBV27 and TRBJ2-1, with 7 bases identical to TRBD2. V was pared by 6 bases and J by 12 bases, with 11 bases of the junction left unmatched. Germline V gives CDR1 MNHEY, CDR2 SMNVEV (reference sequence). This CDR3 spans 13 amino acids. CDR3 amino acids: CASSREAGWVQFF. The CDR3 DNA reads TGTGCCAGCAGCCGGGAGGCGGGCTGGGTGCAGTTCTTC.

V usage is TRBV7-9 and J usage is TRBJ1-1; D is perhaps TRBD1 (5 bases). Germline V lookup: CDR1 SEHNR, CDR2 FQNEAQ (reference sequence). The CDR3 has 15 residues. Trimming took 3 bases from V and 9 from J, leaving 20 bases between them. DNA of the CDR3: TGTGCCAGCAGCTTTGATCGGGGGGGTTTCGGCAAAGCTTTCTTT. Its protein product is CASSFDRGGFGKAFF.

The V and J genes are TRBV4-3 and TRBJ1-2; perhaps TRBD1 as D (5 bases). V lost 0 bases, J lost 6 bases, and 17 bases lay in between. The CDR3 has 16 amino acids. Germline loops: CDR1 LGHNA, CDR2 YSLEER. The CDR3 DNA is TGCGCCAGCAGCCAAGATCCGACGGGGGACCGTCATGGCTACACCTTC. This gives the protein CASSQDPTGDRHGYTF.

The chain links TRBV9 to TRBJ2-6; 12 positions match TRBD2. The germline V gene has CDR1 SGDLS and CDR2 YYNGEE. After removal of 4 bases from V and 0 bases from J, the junction contained 5 bases not matched to a gene. CDR3 size: 18 residues. As DNA, the CDR3 is TGTGCCAGCAGCTACGGGACTAGCGGGCCCTCTGGGGCCAACGTCCTGACTTTC. It is translated as CASSYGTSGPSGANVLTF.

This chain uses TRBV5-8 with TRBJ1-5; possible D gene TRBD1, 5 bases. Trimming shortened V by 5 bases and J by 7 bases, and 10 bases separated the two germline ends. The germline V gene has CDR1 SGHTS and CDR2 YDEGEE. The CDR3 runs 12 residues. CDR3 sequence: CASRASGQPQHF. The CDR3 DNA is TGTGCCAGCAGGGCGTCAGGGCAGCCCCAGCATTTT.

The CDR3 DNA reads as TGTGCCAGCAGCGTAGGATCGGAGGGACTAGCGGGAGGTGAGCAGTTCTTC. Amino acids: CASSVGSEGLAGGEQFF. The rearrangement uses TRBV9 and TRBJ2-1, with 15 nucleotides matching TRBD2. CDR3 length equals 17 residues. The V gene's germline CDR1 is SGDLS and CDR2 YYNGEE. Unmatched junction bases numbered 7, after V lost 0 bases and J lost 9 bases.

This chain connects TRBV18 to TRBJ2-7, with a tentative D call TRBD1 (6 bases). V lost 1 base, J lost 5 bases, and 6 bases lay in between. Germline CDR1 and CDR2: KGHSH and LQKENI. The CDR3 spans 12 residues. CDR3 sequence (DNA): TGTGCCAGCTCACCACAGGGGGACGAGCAGTACTTC. Protein sequence: CASSPQGDEQYF.

V and J are TRBV7-2 and TRBJ2-7; TRBD2 matches 10 bases. V lost 3 bases, J lost 0 bases, and 5 bases stayed unmatched. This CDR3 is built from 16 residues. Germline V gene data show CDR1 as SGHTA and CDR2 as FQGNSA. The CDR3 bases are TGTGCCAGCAGCTTGGGTAGCGGGGGGTTCTCCTACGAGCAGTACTTC. It encodes CASSLGSGGFSYEQYF.

The DNA of the CDR3 is TGTGCCAGCAGCTGGGGGACTAGCGGGAGCACAGATACGCAGTATTTT. It encodes CASSWGTSGSTDTQYF. The genes are TRBV7-3 and TRBJ2-3; 12 bases are shared with TRBD2. Trimming cost V 4 bases and J 0 bases; bases outside gene matches: 2. This CDR3 is 16 amino acids long. Germline V lookup: CDR1 SGHTA, CDR2 FQGTGA.

The gene calls are TRBV9 and TRBJ2-3; TRBD2 might be the D (5 bases). This CDR3 region has 14 residues. The germline V gene encodes CDR1 SGDLS and CDR2 YYNGEE. The V end was cut by 5 bases, the J end by 0 bases, with 10 bases between. CDR3: CASSSTRSTDTQYF. Here the CDR3 DNA reads TGTGCCAGCAGTTCCACTAGGAGCACAGATACGCAGTATTTT.

Note on this clone: The same CDR3 is also encoded by other DNA sequences in this sample. The V call is TRBV19, the J call TRBJ2-4; no reliable D call. The CDR3 length is 11 residues. V gave up 4 bases and J gave up 8 bases, with 6 bases separating them. CDR1 is LNHDA and CDR2 is SQIVND in the germline V gene (reference sequence). The CDR3 protein is CASSSQDIQYF. CDR3 DNA sequence: TGTGCCAGTAGTAGTCAGGACATTCAGTACTTC.

The rearrangement links TRBV29-1 to TRBJ2-1; no definite D call. Trimming pared 3 bases from V and 8 bases from J, leaving 17 bases between. This CDR3 has 14 amino acids. The V gene's germline CDR1 is SQVTM and CDR2 ANQGSEA. The CDR3 protein is CSVDGTPGEDEQFF. CDR3 DNA sequence: TGCAGCGTTGACGGCACTCCCGGAGAGGATGAGCAGTTCTTC.

This CDR3 reads CASSSNTGGGNQPQHF. The CDR3 DNA follows: TGTGCCAGCAGTTCAAATACAGGGGGCGGCAATCAGCCCCAGCATTTT. The V gene is TRBV28, the J gene TRBJ1-5, with TRBD1 matching over 9 bases. The CDR3 totals 16 residues. The V gene end was trimmed by 4 bases and the J gene end by 2 bases; junction bases not matched to a gene: 6. Germline V gene lookup returns CDR1 MDHEN and CDR2 SYDVKM.

This clone is a singleton in its sample. The V and J genes are TRBV27 and TRBJ2-7; D remains ambiguous. This CDR3 is built from 14 residues. The germline V gene has CDR1 MNHEY and CDR2 SMNVEV (reference sequence). V was cut by 2 bases and J by 1 base, with 9 bases left in between. The CDR3 nucleotides are TGTGCCAGCAGTTTAGTATACGGTTCCTACGAGCAGTACTTC. Its translation: CASSLVYGSYEQYF.

The V and J genes are TRBV28 and TRBJ2-6; D gene ambiguous. Germline-derived CDR1 and CDR2 are MDHEN and SYDVKM. The CDR3 is 15 amino acids. The germline V and J ends were trimmed by 6 bases and 0 bases, with 9 bases remaining between them. The CDR3 nucleotides are TGTGCCAGCAGGACCGCTAGCTCTGGGGCCAACGTCCTGACTTTC. Its protein is CASRTASSGANVLTF.